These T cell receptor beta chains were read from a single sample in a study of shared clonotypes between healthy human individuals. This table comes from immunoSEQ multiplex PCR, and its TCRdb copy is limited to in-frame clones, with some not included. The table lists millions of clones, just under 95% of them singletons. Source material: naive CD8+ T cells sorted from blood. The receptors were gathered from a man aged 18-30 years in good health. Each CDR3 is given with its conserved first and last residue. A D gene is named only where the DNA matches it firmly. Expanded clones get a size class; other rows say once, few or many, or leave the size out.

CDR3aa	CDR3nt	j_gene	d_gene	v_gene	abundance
CASSLDPGQFLGTEAFF	TGCGCCAGCAGCTTGGACCCCGGACAGTTCCTGGGAACTGAAGCTTTCTTT	TRBJ1-1	-	TRBV5-1	-
CASSLLQGAEEQYF	TGTGCCAGCAGTTTATTACAGGGGGCGGAGGAGCAGTACTTC	TRBJ2-7	TRBD1	TRBV27	-
CASSPTLGYEQYF	TGTGCCAGCAGCCCCACCCTAGGTTACGAGCAGTACTTC	TRBJ2-7	-	TRBV7-8	-
CAWSPFRTPNTGELFF	TGTGCCTGGAGTCCCTTCCGGACACCCAACACCGGGGAGCTGTTTTTT	TRBJ2-2	-	TRBV30	-
CAFSDLSGQPQHF	TGTGCCTTTTCCGACCTGAGCGGTCAGCCCCAGCATTTT	TRBJ1-5	-	TRBV2	-
CASSVRRQETQYF	TGTGCCAGCAGCGTACGACGACAAGAGACCCAGTACTTC	TRBJ2-5	-	TRBV11-2	-
CASSQGQGTEAFF	TGCGCCAGCAGCCAGGGACAGGGCACTGAAGCTTTCTTT	TRBJ1-1	TRBD1	TRBV4-1	-
CASSVEEGQTYNEQFF	TGTGCCAGCAGCGTAGAGGAGGGGCAGACCTACAATGAGCAGTTCTTC	TRBJ2-1	-	TRBV9	once
CSILGGAYYGYTF	TGCAGCATCTTAGGAGGGGCATACTATGGCTACACCTTC	TRBJ1-2	-	TRBV29-1	-
CASRGGGREQYF	TGTGCCAGCAGGGGCGGGGGACGCGAGCAGTACTTC	TRBJ2-7	TRBD2	TRBV28	once
CASSALGISYEQYF	TGTGCCAGCAGTGCTCTCGGGATCTCCTACGAGCAGTACTTC	TRBJ2-7	-	TRBV6-1	-
CASSLLGTGRTYEQYF	TGTGCCAGCAGCCTACTCGGGACAGGGAGAACCTACGAGCAGTACTTC	TRBJ2-7	TRBD1	TRBV27	-
CASSLSSRQTTGELFF	TGTGCCAGCAGCTTATCGTCCAGACAGACCACCGGGGAGCTGTTTTTT	TRBJ2-2	-	TRBV5-6	-
CASRHRGDTDTQYF	TGTGCCAGCAGGCACCGGGGAGACACAGATACGCAGTATTTT	TRBJ2-3	-	TRBV27	-
CASSPRTSGNSGANVLTF	TGTGCCAGCAGCCCTCGGACTAGCGGGAATTCTGGGGCCAACGTCCTGACTTTC	TRBJ2-6	TRBD2	TRBV7-9	-
CASSFHHSNQPQHF	TGTGCCAGCAGCTTTCATCATAGCAATCAGCCCCAGCATTTT	TRBJ1-5	-	TRBV9	-
CSVEDGGAGEQFF	TGCAGCGTTGAAGACGGGGGGGCAGGTGAGCAGTTCTTC	TRBJ2-1	TRBD2	TRBV29-1	-
CASSPGATRVPYNEQFF	TGCGCCAGCAGCCCAGGGGCGACTCGAGTACCCTACAATGAGCAGTTCTTC	TRBJ2-1	-	TRBV4-3	-
CASSQVGPGTGEAFF	TGCGCCAGCAGCCAAGTCGGTCCAGGGACAGGTGAAGCTTTCTTT	TRBJ1-1	TRBD1	TRBV4-3	-
CSVEDGLEETQYF	TGCAGCGTTGAAGACGGTTTGGAAGAGACCCAGTACTTC	TRBJ2-5	-	TRBV29-1	-
CASSLEWNQPQHF	TGTGCCAGCAGCTTAGAGTGGAATCAGCCCCAGCATTTT	TRBJ1-5	-	TRBV7-2	-
CASSQGPGYEQYF	TGCGCCAGCAGCCAAGGACCTGGGTACGAGCAGTACTTC	TRBJ2-7	-	TRBV4-3	-
CASSPAGTGGNQPQHF	TGTGCCAGCTCACCTGCCGGGACAGGGGGCAATCAGCCCCAGCATTTT	TRBJ1-5	TRBD1	TRBV18	-
CASSYRQGSHEQYF	TGTGCCAGCAGTTACCGACAGGGGTCCCACGAGCAGTACTTC	TRBJ2-7	TRBD1	TRBV27	-
CASSPDRPLEQYF	TGTGCCAGCAGCCCCGACAGACCCTTGGAGCAGTACTTC	TRBJ2-7	-	TRBV5-4	-
CASSLYDSDYYGYTF	TGTGCCAGCAGCTTATATGACTCGGACTACTATGGCTACACCTTC	TRBJ1-2	-	TRBV7-9	-